One sample yielded the 20 T cell receptor beta chains listed below, sequenced in a study of blood T cell repertoires in COVID-19. The data were produced by immunoSEQ multiplex PCR, yet TCRdb's version contains in-frame clones alone and is incomplete. The profile shows 300,000 to 400,000 clones, over 75% of them singletons. Sequencing used PBMCs or T cells enriched from blood (not recorded which). The receptor set was obtained from a woman in her thirties who had recovered from COVID-19.

The J gene is TRBJ2-2, the V gene TRBV2; 8 bases are a match to TRBD1. CDR1 is SNHLY, CDR2 FYNNEI, per germline. V shed 5 bases and J 6 bases; nucleotides not matched to a gene: 8. CDR3 size: 15 residues. CDR3 loop: CASSSWQGASGELFF. The CDR3 bases are TGTGCCAGCAGTTCCTGGCAGGGGGCATCCGGGGAGCTGTTTTTT.

The chain uses TRBV29-1 and TRBJ1-1; 12 bases align to TRBD1. CDR1 SQVTM and CDR2 ANQGSEA come from the germline V gene. The CDR3 totals 14 residues. The junction had 6 bases not matched to a gene; V was cut back by 6 bases and J by 4 bases. The DNA of the CDR3 is TGCAGCGTACGGGACAGGGGGCGAGGCACTGAAGCTTTCTTT. Translation: CSVRDRGRGTEAFF.

CDR3 bases: TGTGCCAGCAGCTTGATCGGGACTAGCGCATACGAGCAGTACTTC. It specifies CASSLIGTSAYEQYF. This rearrangement joins TRBV7-9 to TRBJ2-7; the match to TRBD2 covers 10 bases. The germline gives CDR1 SEHNR, CDR2 FQNEAQ (reference sequence). The CDR3 contains 15 residues. Losses at the gene ends were 3 bases for V and 4 bases for J; bases not matched to a gene: 6.

The chain combines TRBV7-9 with TRBJ1-5; D is possibly TRBD1 (5 bases). Germline CDR1 SEHNR, CDR2 FQNEAQ (reference sequence). V shed 6 bases and J shed 3 bases, with 12 bases lying between them. This CDR3 has 14 residues. CDR3 DNA: TGTGCCAGCAGACATAAGGGGCCCAATCAGCCCCAGCATTTT. As protein: CASRHKGPNQPQHF.

The rearrangement joins TRBV6-5 to TRBJ1-6; D is possibly TRBD1 (6 bases). CDR1 and CDR2 from the germline V gene are MNHEY and SVGAGI. The CDR3 sequence is 13 residues long. Trimming shortened V by 6 bases and J by 6 bases, and 9 bases separated the two germline ends. CDR3 amino acids: CASRDRTNSPLHF. DNA for the CDR3: TGTGCCAGCAGAGACAGGACTAATTCACCCCTCCACTTT.

The chain has TRBV7-8 and TRBJ1-5; possible D gene TRBD1, 6 bases. The V gene's germline CDR1 is SGHVS and CDR2 FQNEAQ. V lost 5 bases, J lost 3 bases, and 14 bases lay in between. The CDR3 sequence is 15 residues long. The CDR3 is CASSPAGGANQPQHF. The CDR3 bases are TGTGCCAGCAGCCCGGCGGGGGGGGCCAATCAGCCCCAGCATTTT.

The chain joins TRBV30 to TRBJ1-5, with TRBD1 as a possible D gene (6 bases). The germline V gene encodes CDR1 GTSNPN and CDR2 SVGIG (reference sequence). V shed 2 bases and J shed 0 bases, with 8 bases lying between them. The CDR3 is 14 amino acids. CDR3 residues: CAWSRGSSNQPQHF. In nucleotides, the CDR3 is TGTGCCTGGAGTAGGGGGTCTAGCAATCAGCCCCAGCATTTT.

This chain uses TRBV30 with TRBJ2-7, with TRBD2 matching 10 bases. In germline, CDR1 is GTSNPN, CDR2 SVGIG (reference sequence). This CDR3 region has 15 residues. V was pared by 1 base and J by 3 bases, with 6 bases of the junction left unmatched. The CDR3 nucleotides read TGTGCCTGGAGTGCCGGGACTAGCGACTTCTACGAGCAGTACTTC. Amino acids: CAWSAGTSDFYEQYF. Supplemented by reference TRBV30 and TRBJ2-7, the full variable domain reads SQTIHQWPATLVQPVGSPLSLECTVEGTSNPNLYWYRQAAGRGLQLLFYSVGIGQISSEVPQNLSASRPQDRQFILSSKKLLLSDSGFYLCAWSAGTSDFYEQYFGPGTRLTVT.

The chain joins TRBV19 to TRBJ1-6; D not certain. Germline CDR1 is LNHDA and CDR2 is SQIVND (reference sequence). V lost 5 bases and J 6 bases, leaving 11 bases between the germline ends. The CDR3 covers 14 residues. The CDR3 sequence is CASSLRESNSPLHF. The CDR3 bases are TGTGCCAGTAGTTTACGGGAGTCTAATTCACCCCTCCACTTT. The variable domain in full, completed from reference TRBV19 and TRBJ1-6, reads DGGITQSPKYLFRKEGQNVTLSCEQNLNHDAMYWYRQDPGQGLRLIYYSQIVNDFQKGDIAEGYSVSREKKESFPLTVTSAQKNPTAFYLCASSLRESNSPLHFGNGTRLTVT.

V is TRBV2 and J is TRBJ2-2, with TRBD1 identical over 7 bases. Germline V gene lookup returns CDR1 SNHLY and CDR2 FYNNEI. Trimming at V came to 6 bases and at J to 6 bases, leaving 7 bases not matched to a gene. This CDR3 contains 14 residues. The CDR3 DNA sequence: TGTGCCAGCAGCGTCTACAGGGGATCCGGGGAGCTGTTTTTT. Translating it yields CASSVYRGSGELFF.

This chain connects TRBV15 to TRBJ2-2; tentative D call: TRBD2 (6 bases). V was clipped by 6 bases and J by 6 bases, with 17 bases between them. This CDR3 comprises 15 residues. CDR1 and CDR2 (germline): LNHNV, YYDKDF (reference sequence). The CDR3 here is CATSPAGPRAGELFF. DNA of the CDR3: TGTGCCACCAGTCCTGCGGGACCTAGGGCCGGGGAGCTGTTTTTT.

The chain employs TRBV5-4 and TRBJ2-3; TRBD2 matches 13 bases. Germline trimming cut 2 bases from V and 3 bases from J; bases unmatched to any gene: 3. Per the germline V gene, CDR1 is SGHNT and CDR2 is YYREEE (reference sequence). CDR3 size: 16 residues. For the CDR3, the DNA is TGTGCCAGCAGCTTACCGGGACTAGCGGGGACAGATACGCAGTATTTT. Its translation is CASSLPGLAGTDTQYF.

The chain couples TRBV14 to TRBJ1-6; D is uncertain. CDR1 SGHDN and CDR2 FVKESK come from the germline V gene. Trimming removed 0 bases at V and 8 bases at J, with 8 bases between. The CDR3 length is 14 residues. Here the CDR3 reads CASSQDLRDSPLHF. CDR3 coding DNA: TGTGCCAGCAGCCAAGATCTACGGGATTCACCCCTCCACTTT.

The chain joins TRBV19 to TRBJ1-5; TRBD1 matches at 8 bases. CDR1 and CDR2 (germline): LNHDA, SQIVND (reference sequence). After removal of 8 bases from V and 2 bases from J, the junction contained 8 bases not matched to a gene. The CDR3 length is 15 residues. The chain's CDR3 is CASRTGWRGNQPQHF. The DNA for the CDR3 is TGTGCCAGTCGGACAGGGTGGCGGGGCAATCAGCCCCAGCATTTT.

The V call is TRBV11-3, the J call TRBJ2-5; TRBD2 agrees at 9 bases. The CDR3 is made up of 18 amino acids. Looked up from germline, CDR1 is SGHNT and CDR2 is YENEEA. The V gene end was trimmed by 1 base and the J gene end by 1 base; junction bases not matched to a gene: 10. DNA for the CDR3: TGTGCCAGCAGCTTAGGGTCCACTAGCGGGCCTTCCCAAGAGACCCAGTACTTC. It translates to CASSLGSTSGPSQETQYF.

The chain is built from TRBV2 and TRBJ1-6, with a tentative D call TRBD1 (6 bases). The CDR3 contains 16 residues. The V gene lost 2 bases and the J gene lost 4 bases, with 12 bases spanning the gap. Germline V gives CDR1 SNHLY, CDR2 FYNNEI. CDR3 in DNA: TGTGCCAGCAGTGAAAACCGGGACAAGTATAATTCACCCCTCCACTTT. Residues: CASSENRDKYNSPLHF.

The chain joins TRBV5-5 to TRBJ2-5; D is perhaps TRBD1 (6 bases). The CDR3 length is 15 residues. V shed 4 bases and J shed 4 bases, with 17 bases lying between them. CDR1 is SGHKS and CDR2 is YYEKEE in the germline V gene (reference sequence). For the CDR3, the DNA is TGTGCCAGCAGCCCCCCCGACAGGTCTTTAGAGACCCAGTACTTC. Its protein product is CASSPPDRSLETQYF. The full variable domain, in which reference TRBV5-5 and TRBJ2-5 provide the parts outside the CDR3, is DAGVTQSPTHLIKTRGQQVTLRCSPISGHKSVSWYQQVLGQGPQFIFQYYEKEERGRGNFPDRFSARQFPNYSSELNVNALLLGDSALYLCASSPPDRSLETQYFGPGTRLLVL.

This chain joins TRBV19 and TRBJ1-1, with 10 bases matching TRBD1. Trimming took 6 bases from V and 6 from J; bases not matched to a gene: 13. CDR1 LNHDA and CDR2 SQIVND come from the germline V gene (reference sequence). This CDR3 region has 16 residues. In DNA, the CDR3 is TGTGCCAGTAGCCGCGAAACCATGACAGGGGGCTCTGAAGCTTTCTTT. Translation gives CASSRETMTGGSEAFF.

Turning to this clone: The junction and the germline gene differ at one end; a read error may be behind it. The chain couples TRBV29-1 to TRBJ1-1, with 7 bases identical to TRBD1. The germline gives CDR1 SQVTM, CDR2 ANQGSEA. CDR3 length equals 11 residues. The CDR3 bases are TGTTCGGTGGGGGGACAGACGTTAGCTTTCTTT. Translated: CSVGGQTLAFF.

This chain joins TRBV18 and TRBJ2-1; 9 nucleotides line up with TRBD1. V lost 7 bases, J lost 9 bases, and 10 bases stayed unmatched. Germline values: CDR1 KGHSH, CDR2 LQKENI. The CDR3 covers 14 residues. The CDR3 loop is CASCPGQGRGEQFF. For the CDR3, the DNA is TGTGCCAGCTGCCCGGGACAGGGTAGGGGTGAGCAGTTCTTC.